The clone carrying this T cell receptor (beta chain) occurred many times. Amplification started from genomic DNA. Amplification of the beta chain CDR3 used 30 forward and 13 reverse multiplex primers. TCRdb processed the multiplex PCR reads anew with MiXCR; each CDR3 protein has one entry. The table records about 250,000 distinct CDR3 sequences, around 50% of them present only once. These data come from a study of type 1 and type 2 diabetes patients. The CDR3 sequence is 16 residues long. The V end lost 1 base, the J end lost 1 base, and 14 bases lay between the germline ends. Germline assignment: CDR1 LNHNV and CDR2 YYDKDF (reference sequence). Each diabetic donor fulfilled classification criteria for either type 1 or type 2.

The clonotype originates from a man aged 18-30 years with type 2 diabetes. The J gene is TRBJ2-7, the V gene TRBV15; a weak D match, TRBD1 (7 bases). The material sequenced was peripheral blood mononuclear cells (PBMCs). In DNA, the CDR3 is TGTGCCACCAGCAGAGGGGGCGGGGACAGTTCCTACGAGCAGTACTTC. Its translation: CATSRGGGDSSYEQYF.